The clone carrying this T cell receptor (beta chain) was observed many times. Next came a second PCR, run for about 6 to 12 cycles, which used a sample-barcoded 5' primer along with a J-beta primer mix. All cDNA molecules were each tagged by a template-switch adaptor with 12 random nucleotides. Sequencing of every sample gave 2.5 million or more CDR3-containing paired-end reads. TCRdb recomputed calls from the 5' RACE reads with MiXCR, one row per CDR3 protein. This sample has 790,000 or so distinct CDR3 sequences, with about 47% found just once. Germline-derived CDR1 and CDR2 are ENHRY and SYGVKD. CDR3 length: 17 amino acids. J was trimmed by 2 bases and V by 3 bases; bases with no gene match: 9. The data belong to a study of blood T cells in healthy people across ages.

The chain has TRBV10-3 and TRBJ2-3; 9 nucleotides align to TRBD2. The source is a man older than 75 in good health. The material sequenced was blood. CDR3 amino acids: CAISETAGTSSTDTQYF. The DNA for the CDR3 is TGTGCCATCAGTGAAACCGCCGGGACTAGCTCCACAGATACGCAGTATTTT.